The present entry profiles one T cell receptor (beta chain) with its context. The CDR3 has 18 amino acids. Germline CDR1 SGHNT, CDR2 YYREEE (reference sequence). V was clipped by 0 bases and J by 3 bases; unmatched bases: 15. In the original workflow: Reference gene primer amplification yielded estimated nucleated cell counts. Sequencing was performed with immunoSEQ multiplex PCR; in TCRdb, only in-frame clones are kept and a portion is missing. The D gene and trimming were derived from the DNA, and the V and J assignments and clone size from that table. The table includes around 470,000 clones, 89% detected once. In Seattle, patients joined the study during active infection and were tracked longitudinally. The data originate from a study of blood T cell repertoires in COVID-19. Overall study context: T cells, B-cell-depleted T cells, or PBMCs provided the cDNA or gDNA that served as material.

This chain joins TRBV5-4 and TRBJ2-7, with 7 bases matching TRBD2. This TCR was recovered from a man younger than 30 with COVID-19, enrolled during active disease. The sequencing input was peripheral blood. The CDR3 protein is CASSLDGGGPGKFYEQYF. CDR3 bases: TGTGCCAGCAGCTTGGATGGGGGAGGGCCCGGGAAATTCTACGAGCAGTACTTC.